Each of the 25 T cell receptor beta chains below was sequenced from the same sample in a study of blood T cell repertoires in COVID-19. Profiling relied on immunoSEQ multiplex PCR, and the TCRdb table lists in-frame clones only, not all of them. The sample lists approximately 300,000 clones; around 89% were seen once. The material sequenced was peripheral blood. These receptor sequences come from a man in his forties with acute or convalescent COVID-19.

A few counts support this clone. This chain links TRBV7-9 with TRBJ1-1; D may be TRBD1 (5 bases). Germline V gene lookup returns CDR1 SEHNR and CDR2 FQNEAQ (reference sequence). Trimming stripped 5 bases from V and 1 base from J, with 11 bases between. This CDR3 has 14 residues. Here the CDR3 DNA reads TGTGCCAGCAGCACCGGGACTTCGAACACTGAAGCTTTCTTT. Amino acids: CASSTGTSNTEAFF. The variable domain in full, with the rest retrieved from reference TRBV7-9 and TRBJ1-1, is DTGVSQNPRHKITKRGQNVTFRCDPISEHNRLYWYRQTLGQGPEFLTYFQNEAQLEKSRLLSDRFSAERPKGSFSTLEIQRTEQGDSAMYLCASSTGTSNTEAFFGQGTRLTVV.

This sequence joins TRBV9 and TRBJ2-1; 9 bases map to TRBD1. V shed 3 bases and J 8 bases; nucleotides not matched to a gene: 9. CDR3 size: 15 residues. Per the germline V gene, CDR1 is SGDLS and CDR2 is YYNGEE. CDR3 sequence reads: CASSAGQGRLDEQFF. CDR3 bases: TGTGCCAGCAGCGCCGGACAGGGGCGCCTCGATGAGCAGTTCTTC.

The chain couples TRBV19 to TRBJ1-2; TRBD1 matches at 9 bases. The CDR3 is 16 amino acids. CDR1 and CDR2 from the germline V gene are LNHDA and SQIVND (reference sequence). The V segment lost 7 bases and the J segment 5 bases; nucleotides outside the gene matches: 14. CDR3 region: CASTPGGTGLGYGYTF. The CDR3 DNA follows: TGTGCCAGTACCCCCGGCGGGACAGGGCTTGGATATGGCTACACCTTC.

This sequence joins TRBV10-1 and TRBJ2-2; TRBD1 agrees at 10 bases. This CDR3 is 16 amino acids long. V lost 5 bases to trimming and J lost 5 bases; unmatched junction nucleotides: 8. From germline, CDR1 is WNHNN and CDR2 SYGVQD (reference sequence). Here the CDR3 DNA reads TGCGCCAGCAGTTTGACGGGACAGGGGATGACCGGGGAGCTGTTTTTT. It specifies CASSLTGQGMTGELFF.

The gene calls are TRBV5-6 and TRBJ2-4, with a tentative D call TRBD1 (5 bases). Trimming removed 4 bases from V and 2 bases from J, with 10 bases in between. This CDR3 comprises 14 residues. The germline V gene has CDR1 SGHDT and CDR2 YYEEEE. This chain's CDR3 is CASSHRQTKNIQYF. DNA for the CDR3: TGTGCCAGCAGCCATAGACAGACCAAAAACATTCAGTACTTC.

This chain links TRBV5-4 with TRBJ2-3; no clear D. CDR3 length equals 16 residues. The germline V gene encodes CDR1 SGHNT and CDR2 YYREEE (reference sequence). V lost 0 bases and J lost 2, with 13 bases in between. CDR3 residues: CASSLDTSPFTDTQYF. Written as DNA, the CDR3 is TGTGCCAGCAGCTTGGATACTTCACCTTTCACAGATACGCAGTATTTT.

The chain carries TRBV6-5 and TRBJ1-1; no clear D. Germline V gene data show CDR1 as MNHEY and CDR2 as SVGAGI. V was clipped by 2 bases and J by 0 bases, with 7 bases between them. CDR3 length equals 14 residues. The CDR3: CASSYDTVNTEAFF. The CDR3 DNA reads TGTGCCAGCAGTTACGACACGGTGAACACTGAAGCTTTCTTT.

This clone was observed a single time. The chain is built from TRBV20-1 and TRBJ1-5, with TRBD1 matching 10 bases. CDR1 and CDR2 from the germline V gene are DFQATT and SNEGSKA (reference sequence). V lost 3 bases to trimming and J lost 2 bases; unmatched junction nucleotides: 4. This CDR3 has 15 residues. The CDR3: CSASSGTGGNQPQHF. CDR3 nucleotides: TGCAGTGCTAGTTCCGGGACAGGGGGCAATCAGCCCCAGCATTTT.

The V and J genes are TRBV2 and TRBJ2-1; TRBD1 is a possible D gene (6 bases). The germline V and J ends were trimmed by 7 bases and 5 bases, with 21 bases remaining between them. CDR1 and CDR2 from the germline V gene are SNHLY and FYNNEI. CDR3 length equals 16 residues. The CDR3 reads CASNAMTGGKDNEQFF. As DNA, the CDR3 is TGTGCCAGCAACGCCATGACAGGAGGCAAGGACAATGAGCAGTTCTTC.

V usage is TRBV3-1 (or the pseudogene TRBV3-2) and J usage is TRBJ2-3; tentative D call: TRBD2 (5 bases). Per germline, CDR1 LGHDT and CDR2 YNNKEL (reference sequence). CDR3 length: 17 residues. V was clipped by 1 base and J by 1 base, with 15 bases between them. The CDR3 sequence: CASSQGPGIARTDTQYF. The CDR3 bases are TGTGCCAGCAGCCAAGGTCCGGGGATTGCTCGCACAGATACGCAGTATTTT.

The chain uses TRBV5-1 and TRBJ1-5; possibly TRBD1 for D (6 bases). The germline CDR1 and CDR2 sequences are SGHRS and YFSETQ. V was trimmed by 0 bases and J by 7 bases, leaving 8 bases between them. The CDR3 has 13 amino acids. CDR3 protein: CASSLEGEQPQHF. The CDR3 DNA sequence: TGCGCCAGCAGCTTGGAGGGGGAACAGCCCCAGCATTTT.

The chain couples TRBV5-6 to TRBJ1-5; TRBD1 agrees at 11 bases. This CDR3 comprises 16 residues. Germline-derived CDR1 and CDR2 are SGHDT and YYEEEE. With V trimmed by 4 bases and J by 3 bases, 6 bases remained unmatched. CDR3 protein: CASSPRTGGPNQPQHF. The CDR3 DNA follows: TGTGCCAGCAGCCCCCGGACAGGGGGCCCCAATCAGCCCCAGCATTTT.

This clone appeared a few times. The rearrangement joins TRBV5-6 to TRBJ2-2, with D maybe TRBD2 (6 bases). The CDR3 is made up of 17 amino acids. Trimming took off 3 bases at V and 0 bases at J, with 15 bases between the two ends. Germline loops: CDR1 SGHDT, CDR2 YYEEEE. For the CDR3, the DNA is TGTGCCAGCAGCTCCTTGGAGGGGCACCCGAACACCGGGGAGCTGTTTTTT. This translates into CASSSLEGHPNTGELFF.

This chain links TRBV5-1 with TRBJ1-1, with D possibly being TRBD1 (5 bases). CDR3 length equals 14 residues. The V gene's germline CDR1 is SGHRS and CDR2 YFSETQ. V lost 4 bases, J lost 4 bases, and 14 bases lay in between. In DNA, the CDR3 is TGCGCCAGCAGCCACGGTCAGGGTGGCACTGAAGCTTTCTTT. Translated, it gives CASSHGQGGTEAFF.

This sequence joins TRBV6-6 and TRBJ2-7; a possible D gene is TRBD1 (6 bases). V was trimmed by 6 bases and J by 3 bases, leaving 9 bases between them. This CDR3 has 12 residues. Germline CDR1 is MNHNY and CDR2 is SVGAGI (reference sequence). Here the CDR3 reads CASSQGIYEQYF. DNA for the CDR3: TGTGCCAGCAGCCAGGGGATCTACGAGCAGTACTTC.

V and J are TRBV6-6 and TRBJ2-1, with D perhaps matching TRBD2 (5 bases). The CDR3 extends over 16 amino acids. With 2 bases removed from V and 7 bases from J, the gap between germline ends came to 18 bases. Germline CDR1 MNHNY, CDR2 SVGAGI (reference sequence). The CDR3 DNA reads as TGTGCCAGCAGTTACGAGCGGCAAACATGGGAAAATGAGCAGTTCTTC. Translated: CASSYERQTWENEQFF.

The CDR3 sequence: CATTPTKGQPYEQYF. The DNA for the CDR3 is TGTGCCACCACTCCTACTAAGGGACAGCCCTACGAGCAGTACTTC. The genes are TRBV15 and TRBJ2-7; 7 nucleotides line up with TRBD1. The germline gives CDR1 LNHNV, CDR2 YYDKDF (reference sequence). This CDR3 is built from 15 residues. Trimming at V came to 7 bases and at J to 2 bases, leaving 11 bases not matched to a gene.

The chain is built from TRBV5-4 and TRBJ2-7; 7 nucleotides agree with TRBD1. V trimming: 3 bases; J trimming: 1 base; junction bases outside the gene matches: 4. This CDR3 has 14 residues. Germline V CDR1 and CDR2: SGHNT, YYREEE (reference sequence). CDR3 protein: CASSSRGQSYEQYF. CDR3 nucleotide sequence: TGTGCCAGCAGCTCGAGGGGACAGTCCTACGAGCAGTACTTC.

Only a few counts were recorded for this clone. The chain employs TRBV5-1 and TRBJ2-2; TRBD1 matches 10 bases. The CDR3 sequence is 17 residues long. Unmatched junction bases numbered 8, after V lost 3 bases and J lost 3 bases. Germline V gene sequence: CDR1 SGHRS, CDR2 YFSETQ. The CDR3 protein is CASSSSGTGADTGELFF. The CDR3, as DNA: TGCGCCAGCAGCTCGTCCGGGACAGGGGCCGACACCGGGGAGCTGTTTTTT.

The chain uses TRBV27 and TRBJ2-2, with D possibly TRBD1 on 5 matching bases. In germline, CDR1 is MNHEY, CDR2 SMNVEV (reference sequence). This CDR3 has 16 residues. Trimming took 2 bases from V and 7 from J, leaving 17 bases between them. Written as DNA, the CDR3 is TGTGCCAGCAGTTTACGCTCAGGGATATCTGGCGGGGAGCTGTTTTTT. Protein sequence: CASSLRSGISGGELFF.

The V and J genes are TRBV6-5 and TRBJ1-6; D is undetermined. V shed 1 base and J shed 9 bases, with 13 bases lying between them. The CDR3 has 15 amino acids. CDR1 is MNHEY and CDR2 is SVGAGI in the germline V gene. In nucleotides, the CDR3 is TGTGCCAGCAGTTACTTGGGCCCAGGTGGTTCACCCCTCCACTTT. It encodes CASSYLGPGGSPLHF.

This clone has just a few counts. This chain links TRBV3-1 (or the pseudogene TRBV3-2) with TRBJ1-5, with a tentative D call TRBD1 (6 bases). Trimming removed 1 base at V and 2 bases at J, with 9 bases between. Germline V gene data show CDR1 as LGHDT and CDR2 as YNNKEL (reference sequence). The CDR3 sequence is 15 residues long. CDR3 residues: CASSQGGQRNQPQHF. CDR3 DNA sequence: TGTGCCAGCAGCCAAGGCGGACAGCGCAATCAGCCCCAGCATTTT.

The chain is built from TRBV7-6 and TRBJ2-1, with 7 nucleotides matching TRBD2. This CDR3 region has 13 residues. CDR1 is SGHVS, CDR2 FNYEAQ, per germline. V trimming: 5 bases; J trimming: 7 bases; junction bases outside the gene matches: 5. The CDR3 region is CASSTNGGNEQFF. CDR3 DNA: TGTGCCAGCAGCACAAACGGGGGGAATGAGCAGTTCTTC.

CDR3: CSASPPGSKPYEQYF. CDR3 in DNA: TGCAGTGCTAGTCCCCCGGGATCTAAGCCCTACGAGCAGTACTTC. This sequence joins TRBV20-1 and TRBJ2-7, with D possibly being TRBD2 (5 bases). Germline-derived CDR1 and CDR2 are DFQATT and SNEGSKA (reference sequence). This CDR3 is 15 amino acids long. Trimming shortened V by 3 bases and J by 2 bases, and 17 bases separated the two germline ends.

Remarks on this clone: Other nucleotide sequences from this sample produce the same CDR3. The chain is built from TRBV12-3 or TRBV12-4 and TRBJ2-1; D ambiguous. V was clipped by 5 bases and J by 4 bases, with 6 bases between them. There are 12 residues in the CDR3. The CDR3 DNA sequence: TGTGCCAGCAGTCCCGGGTACAATGAGCAGTTCTTC. It yields the protein CASSPGYNEQFF.